The source of this TCR beta chain is a study of cytomegalovirus exposure and HLA in healthy donors. Libraries were prepared by immunoSEQ multiplex PCR; TCRdb keeps only in-frame clonotypes and omits some of them. The sample yields more than 110,000 clones, over 90% seen once. The receptor comes from a young man in good health and CMV-seropositive. The sample taken for sequencing was PBMCs.

The CDR3 DNA follows: TGCGCCAGCAGTCAATCGGATGTAAGGGACAGGGGGCTACTAGCGGTAGCCAAAAACATTCAGTACTTC. This translates into CASSQSDVRDRGLLAVAKNIQYF. The chain combines TRBV23-1 with TRBJ2-4; 12 nucleotides agree with TRBD1. TRBV23-1 belongs to the ORF category, with a function that is uncertain. The CDR3 totals 23 residues. V lost 0 bases and J lost 0; bases outside the gene matches: 18.